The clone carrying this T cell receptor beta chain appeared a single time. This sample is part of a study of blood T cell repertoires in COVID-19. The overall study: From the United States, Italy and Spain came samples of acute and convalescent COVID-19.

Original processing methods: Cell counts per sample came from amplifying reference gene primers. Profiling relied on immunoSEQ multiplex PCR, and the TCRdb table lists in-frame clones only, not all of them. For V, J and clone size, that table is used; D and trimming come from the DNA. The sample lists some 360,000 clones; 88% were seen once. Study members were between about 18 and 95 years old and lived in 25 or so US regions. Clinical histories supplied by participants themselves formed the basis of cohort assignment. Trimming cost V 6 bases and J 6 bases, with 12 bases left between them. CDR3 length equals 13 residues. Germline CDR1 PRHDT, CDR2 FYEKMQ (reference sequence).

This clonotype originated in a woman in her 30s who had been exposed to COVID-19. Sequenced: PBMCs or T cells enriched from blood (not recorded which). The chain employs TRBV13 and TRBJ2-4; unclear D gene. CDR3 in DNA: TGTGCCAGCAGTTTTTATGTATCAAACATTCAGTACTTC. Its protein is CASSFYVSNIQYF.